These 12 T cell receptor beta chains came from one sample sequenced in a study of CD8 T cells in ankylosing spondylitis. Via MiXCR, TCRdb re-called the 5' RACE reads, giving one row per CDR3 protein. The sample contains 250,000 or so distinct CDR3 sequences, about 20% of which appear only once. Sequenced: blood, either unsorted or a sorted T cell fraction (not recorded which). The receptors come from a male donor with ankylosing spondylitis or in good health (not recorded which).

V gene TRBV29-1 combines with J gene TRBJ1-2; D is unclear. Germline V gene sequence: CDR1 SQVTM, CDR2 ANQGSEA. The CDR3 is made up of 13 amino acids. Trimming pared 3 bases from V and 0 bases from J, leaving 8 bases between. The CDR3 sequence is CSVDYKTNYGYTF. The CDR3, as DNA: TGCAGCGTTGATTACAAGACTAACTATGGCTACACCTTC. Together with reference TRBV29-1 and TRBJ1-2, the CDR3 gives the full variable domain: SAVISQKPSRDICQRGTSLTIQCQVDSQVTMMFWYRQQPGQSLTLIATANQGSEATYESGFVIDKFPISRPNLTFSTLTVSNMSPEDSSIYLCSVDYKTNYGYTFGSGTRLTVV.

The sample holds a few counts of this clonotype. The V and J genes are TRBV15 and TRBJ2-1; TRBD2 aligns across 8 bases. Germline V gene data show CDR1 as LNHNV and CDR2 as YYDKDF (reference sequence). V dropped 0 bases and J dropped 12; count of bases not matched to a gene: 16. CDR3 size: 17 residues. CDR3 sequence reads: CATSRDELADRLGGQFF. As DNA, the CDR3 is TGTGCCACCAGCAGAGACGAACTAGCGGATCGACTTGGGGGGCAGTTCTTC.

This clonotype was observed many times. This chain uses TRBV29-1 with TRBJ1-1; unclear D gene. Looked up from germline, CDR1 is SQVTM and CDR2 is ANQGSEA. This CDR3 spans 14 amino acids. V lost 0 bases and J lost 0, with 8 bases in between. The CDR3 loop is CSVEDRGMNTEAFF. The CDR3 DNA reads TGCAGCGTTGAAGATCGAGGTATGAACACTGAAGCTTTCTTT.

The chain uses TRBV5-1 and TRBJ2-7, with D possibly matching TRBD2 (5 bases). This CDR3 region has 12 residues. Germline V gene sequence: CDR1 SGHRS, CDR2 YFSETQ. V was trimmed by 2 bases and J by 7 bases, leaving 10 bases between them. Written as DNA, the CDR3 is TGCGCCAGCAGCTTATGGAGCGGTGAGCAGTACTTC. It specifies CASSLWSGEQYF.

The chain recombines TRBV20-1 with TRBJ2-1; D is ambiguous. The CDR3 runs 14 residues. CDR1 is DFQATT and CDR2 is SNEGSKA in the germline V gene (reference sequence). Deletions cut 6 bases from V and 9 bases from J, with 21 bases between. CDR3 nucleotides: TGCAGTGCCGCTAGGGCAGAGTCGAACTTTGAGCAGTTCTTC. It codes for CSAARAESNFEQFF.

In this sample, this clonotype turned up a few times. The chain is built from TRBV6-1 and TRBJ2-2; D remains ambiguous. Trimming removed 5 bases from V and 0 bases from J, with 7 bases in between. Germline V gene sequence: CDR1 MNHNS, CDR2 SASEGT. The CDR3 extends over 14 amino acids. Here the CDR3 DNA reads TGTGCCAGCAGTCGTATCGCGAACACCGGGGAGCTGTTTTTT. Its protein product is CASSRIANTGELFF.

The J gene is TRBJ2-1, the V gene TRBV24-1; a weak D match, TRBD1 (6 bases). Trimming cost V 4 bases and J 2 bases, with 20 bases left between them. Germline loops: CDR1 KGHDR, CDR2 SFDVKD. The CDR3 has 18 residues. The CDR3 protein is CATSDSNVQGVTYNEQFF. The CDR3 DNA follows: TGTGCCACCAGTGACTCCAACGTACAGGGCGTCACCTACAATGAGCAGTTCTTC.

This clonotype was found many times. This sequence joins TRBV20-1 and TRBJ2-3; 7 bases match TRBD1. The CDR3 extends over 17 amino acids. CDR1 and CDR2 (germline): DFQATT, SNEGSKA (reference sequence). V trimming: 6 bases; J trimming: 2 bases; junction bases outside the gene matches: 17. The CDR3 protein is CSARPRDRATNTDTQYF. The CDR3 DNA reads TGCAGTGCCCGACCCCGTGACAGGGCCACGAACACAGATACGCAGTATTTT.

This chain uses TRBV15 with TRBJ2-5; D is uncertain. V gave up 1 base and J gave up 3 bases, with 9 bases separating them. Per germline, CDR1 LNHNV and CDR2 YYDKDF (reference sequence). This CDR3 comprises 14 residues. As DNA, the CDR3 is TGTGCCACCAGCAGAGTTAAACAGAAAGAGACCCAGTACTTC. It yields the protein CATSRVKQKETQYF.

The chain recombines TRBV4-3 with TRBJ2-7; 12 nucleotides line up with TRBD2. The CDR3 extends over 15 amino acids. The J segment lost 6 bases and the V segment lost 1 base, leaving 4 bases of the junction unmatched. CDR1 and CDR2 (germline): LGHNA, YSLEER. The CDR3 loop is CASSQGTSGMFEQYF. The CDR3 DNA sequence: TGCGCCAGCAGCCAAGGGACTAGCGGGATGTTCGAGCAGTACTTC.

The chain has TRBV6-1 and TRBJ2-1; the match to TRBD2 covers 12 bases. The CDR3 spans 14 residues. CDR1 MNHNS and CDR2 SASEGT come from the germline V gene. Unmatched junction bases numbered 6, after V lost 6 bases and J lost 9 bases. CDR3 protein: CASSPSGRGVEQFF. The CDR3 bases are TGTGCCAGCAGCCCTAGCGGGAGGGGCGTTGAGCAGTTCTTC.

In this sample, this clonotype turned up a few times. The gene calls are TRBV4-1 and TRBJ2-1; D gene uncertain. This CDR3 contains 14 residues. Between the trimmed V and J ends, which lost 0 bases and 9 bases, there was a span of 12 bases. Germline lookup yields CDR1 MGHRA and CDR2 YSYEKL. CDR3 loop: CASSQENRASEQFF. The CDR3 DNA reads TGCGCCAGCAGCCAAGAGAACAGAGCCAGTGAGCAGTTCTTC.